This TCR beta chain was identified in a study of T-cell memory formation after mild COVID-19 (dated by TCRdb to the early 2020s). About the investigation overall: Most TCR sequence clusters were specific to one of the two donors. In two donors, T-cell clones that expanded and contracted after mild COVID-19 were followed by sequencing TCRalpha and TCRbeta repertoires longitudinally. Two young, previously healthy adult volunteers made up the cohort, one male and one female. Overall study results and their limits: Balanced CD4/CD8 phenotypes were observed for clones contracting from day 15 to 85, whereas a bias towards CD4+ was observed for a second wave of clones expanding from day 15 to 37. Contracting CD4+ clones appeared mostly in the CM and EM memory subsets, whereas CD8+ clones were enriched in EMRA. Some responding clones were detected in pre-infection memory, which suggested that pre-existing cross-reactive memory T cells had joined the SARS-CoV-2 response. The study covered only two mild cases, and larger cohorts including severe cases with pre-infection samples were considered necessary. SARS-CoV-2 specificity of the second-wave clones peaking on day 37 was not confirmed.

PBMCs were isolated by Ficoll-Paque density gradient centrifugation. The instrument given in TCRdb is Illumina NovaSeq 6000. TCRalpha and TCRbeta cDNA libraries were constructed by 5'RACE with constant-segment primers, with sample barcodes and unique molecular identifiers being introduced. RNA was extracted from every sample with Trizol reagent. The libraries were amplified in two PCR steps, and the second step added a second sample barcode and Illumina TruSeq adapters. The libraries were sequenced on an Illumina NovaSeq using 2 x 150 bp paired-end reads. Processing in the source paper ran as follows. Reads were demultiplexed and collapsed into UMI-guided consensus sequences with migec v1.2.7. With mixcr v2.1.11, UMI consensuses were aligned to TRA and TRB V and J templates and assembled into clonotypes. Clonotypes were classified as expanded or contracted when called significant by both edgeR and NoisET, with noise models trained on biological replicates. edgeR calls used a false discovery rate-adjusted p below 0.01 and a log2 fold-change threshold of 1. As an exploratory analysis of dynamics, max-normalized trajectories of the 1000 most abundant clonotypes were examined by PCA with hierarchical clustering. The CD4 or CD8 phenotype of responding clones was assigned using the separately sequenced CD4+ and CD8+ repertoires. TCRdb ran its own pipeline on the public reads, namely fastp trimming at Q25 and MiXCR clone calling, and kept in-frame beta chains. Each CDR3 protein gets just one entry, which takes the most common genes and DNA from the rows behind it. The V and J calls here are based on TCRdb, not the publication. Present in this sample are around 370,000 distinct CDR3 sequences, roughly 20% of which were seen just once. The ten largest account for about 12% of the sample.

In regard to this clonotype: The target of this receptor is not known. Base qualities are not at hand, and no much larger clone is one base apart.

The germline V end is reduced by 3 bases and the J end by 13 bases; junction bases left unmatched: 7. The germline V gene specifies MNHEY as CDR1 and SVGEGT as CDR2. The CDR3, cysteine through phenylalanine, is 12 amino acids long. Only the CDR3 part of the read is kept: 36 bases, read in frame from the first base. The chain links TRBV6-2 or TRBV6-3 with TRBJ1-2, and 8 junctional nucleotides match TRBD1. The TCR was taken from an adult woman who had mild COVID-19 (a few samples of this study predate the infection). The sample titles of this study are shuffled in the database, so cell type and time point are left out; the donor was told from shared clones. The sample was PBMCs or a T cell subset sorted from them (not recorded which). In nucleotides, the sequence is TGTGCCAGCAGTTATCCCCCCGACAGGGGCACCTTC. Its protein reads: CASSYPPDRGTF.